This T cell receptor beta chain comes out of a study of blood T cells in healthy people across ages. Primed by a sample-barcoded 5' primer and a J-beta primer mix, a second PCR proceeded for 7 to 11 cycles. MiXCR, run by TCRdb on the 5' RACE reads, gives a single entry per CDR3 protein. The data contain around 800,000 distinct CDR3 sequences, around a quarter of them singletons. Germline V gene lookup returns CDR1 LNHDA and CDR2 SQIVND (reference sequence). The CDR3 length is 14 residues. V lost 4 bases to trimming and J lost 1 base, with 10 bases between them. These records were also assigned to another study, of T cells of mothers and their children. That paper states: Sequencing got over 8.5 million TCR beta CDR3 reads from each mother and around 3 million from each child.

Sequenced material: blood. This chain joins TRBV19 and TRBJ1-1; no clear D gene. This TCR came from a boy aged 5-17 years in good health. The CDR3 nucleotides are TGTGCCAGTAGTACCTCAAACGAGAACACTGAAGCTTTCTTT. It codes for CASSTSNENTEAFF.